These T cell receptor beta chains were read from a single sample in a study of identical twins. In TCRdb, the 5' RACE reads were re-called with MiXCR into one record per CDR3 protein. This sample yields hundreds of thousands of distinct CDR3 sequences, of which roughly 7% are seen a single time; roughly 3.6% belongs to the top ten. In addition, the sample was reused for a study of yellow fever vaccine responses in identical twins.

Sequencing was done on a sample of memory (CD45RO+) T cells sorted from blood. Every receptor here comes from a woman between 18 and 30 years old in good health. Each CDR3 is given without its conserved first and last residue.

v_call cdr3_aa
TRBV28 ASSSPRTVSSYNSPLH
TRBV4-1 ASSQVGAADNEQF
TRBV3-1 ASSRDREEF
TRBV18 ASSSGPNTGELF
TRBV7-9 ASTRTGGSYNEQF
TRBV29-1 SVEKGGTDTQY
TRBV27 ASSPRGDC
TRBV7-9 ASFLPGQGTGELF
TRBV12-3/TRBV12-4 ASSLAGENYEQY
TRBV7-8 ASSPVGRGGYT
TRBV15 ATSRADIISNPFGYQETQY
TRBV20-1 SAPGQTTKEY
TRBV5-1 ASSLWDRDTGELF
TRBV3-1 ASSQVGLSAF
TRBV7-9 ASSLSTSYNEQF
TRBV3-1 ASSQSLGSGETQY
TRBV12-3/TRBV12-4 ASSFESRHEQF
TRBV13 ASSSRTSGGIDTQY
TRBV20-1 SARDSLASGKYTGELF
TRBV7-8 ASSLGLAGGSEQF
TRBV5-1 ASSSRGPGGANVLT
TRBV10-3 AISSAGQGYEQY
TRBV20-1 CASPASGNFNEQF
TRBV11-2 ASSPPSGRAWEQY
TRBV20-1 SAWGLSTGELF
TRBV10-3 AISESRKSNTEAF
TRBV6-5 ASSWGGPTDTQY
TRBV12-3/TRBV12-4 ASTFWGGTDTQY
TRBV20-1 SADSGARTEAF
TRBV28 ASTLAGIAGELF
TRBV5-4 ASSKGLAGGPAQETQY